The next 12 T cell receptor beta chains were all read from a single sample in a study of T cells in localized non-small cell lung cancer. The repertoire was sequenced with immunoSEQ multiplex PCR; TCRdb's copy has only in-frame clones and lacks some. The data hold 130,000 or so clones, with approximately 88% observed a single time. Here the sequenced sample was peripheral blood, taken before any cancer treatment. Source of these receptors: a female donor of 60 years or more with stage I lung adenocarcinoma.

This chain connects TRBV19 to TRBJ2-1; D gene ambiguous. The V gene lost 4 bases and the J gene lost 7 bases, with 14 bases spanning the gap. The CDR3 is 14 amino acids. CDR1 LNHDA and CDR2 SQIVND come from the germline V gene (reference sequence). CDR3: CASSTQYTMNEQFF. The CDR3 DNA sequence: TGTGCCAGTAGTACACAATACACAATGAATGAGCAGTTCTTC.

The CDR3, as DNA: TGTGCCAGCAGTGACGACCTTTTCAGGGGAGGGGATGAAAAACTGTTTTTT. It translates to CASSDDLFRGGDEKLFF. The chain links TRBV6-1 to TRBJ1-4; possible D gene TRBD1, 6 bases. V dropped 3 bases and J dropped 6 bases, with 20 bases sitting between them. This CDR3 comprises 17 residues. Germline CDR1 and CDR2: MNHNS and SASEGT.

J is TRBJ2-1 and V is TRBV27, with 7 bases lining up with TRBD2. The germline CDR1 and CDR2 sequences are MNHEY and SMNVEV (reference sequence). With 10 bases clipped from V and 4 bases from J, the junction kept 10 bases outside the gene matches. The CDR3 spans 14 residues. CDR3 sequence: CATTSAEGYNEQFF. CDR3 nucleotides: TGTGCCACCACTAGCGCCGAAGGTTACAATGAGCAGTTCTTC.

The chain uses TRBV28 and TRBJ2-1; the D gene is possibly TRBD2 (9 bases). CDR1 and CDR2 (germline): MDHEN, SYDVKM. CDR3 length: 15 residues. Between the trimmed V and J ends, which lost 6 bases and 6 bases, there was a span of 18 bases. As DNA, the CDR3 is TGTGCCAGCAGGGCCCTAGCGGGGACAGGCAATGAGCAGTTCTTC. Translating it yields CASRALAGTGNEQFF.

This sequence joins TRBV4-1 and TRBJ2-7; 8 bases align to TRBD2. Germline CDR1 reads MGHRA; CDR2 reads YSYEKL. V was pared by 0 bases and J by 2 bases, with 3 bases of the junction left unmatched. The CDR3 loop spans 15 amino acids. This CDR3 is CASSQEGAGAYEQYF. The CDR3 nucleotides read TGCGCCAGCAGCCAAGAGGGAGCGGGAGCCTACGAGCAGTACTTC.

This chain links TRBV9 with TRBJ2-1; 10 nucleotides match TRBD2. Germline V lookup: CDR1 SGDLS, CDR2 YYNGEE. The CDR3 has 17 amino acids. V lost 3 bases and J lost 3; bases outside the gene matches: 9. For the CDR3, the DNA is TGTGCCAGCAGCGATAGAAGGGTAGCGGGGGGCTACAATGAGCAGTTCTTC. Translating it yields CASSDRRVAGGYNEQFF.

This chain uses TRBV7-3 with TRBJ2-7; 9 positions match TRBD1. Germline CDR1 reads SGHTA; CDR2 reads FQGTGA. Unmatched junction bases numbered 10, after V lost 5 bases and J lost 2 bases. The CDR3 is 16 amino acids. CDR3 in DNA: TGTGCCAGCAGCCCCACGGGACAGGGAAACACCTACGAGCAGTACTTC. As protein: CASSPTGQGNTYEQYF.

The chain recombines TRBV7-3 with TRBJ2-2; 10 nucleotides line up with TRBD2. This CDR3 contains 16 residues. In germline, CDR1 is SGHTA, CDR2 FQGTGA. The trim removed 5 bases at V and 7 bases at J, leaving 10 bases unmatched. The CDR3 here is CASSITGTSVGGELFF. CDR3 nucleotides: TGTGCCAGCAGCATCACCGGGACTAGCGTGGGCGGGGAGCTGTTTTTT.

The V and J genes are TRBV7-9 and TRBJ2-1, with D perhaps given as TRBD1 or TRBD2 (5 bases each). The CDR3 sequence is 16 residues long. Germline V gene lookup returns CDR1 SEHNR and CDR2 FQNEAQ (reference sequence). V was clipped by 0 bases and J by 7 bases, with 16 bases between them. The CDR3 DNA follows: TGTGCCAGCAGCTTAGCGGTCGGGGCAGGAGGAAATGAGCAGTTCTTC. This sequence encodes CASSLAVGAGGNEQFF.

The gene calls are TRBV5-4 and TRBJ1-3; 7 bases match TRBD1. CDR1 is SGHNT and CDR2 is YYREEE in the germline V gene (reference sequence). This CDR3 is 18 amino acids long. V shed 4 bases, J shed 0 bases, and the junction held 13 bases outside the gene matches. The CDR3 DNA reads as TGTGCCAGCAGCCTTCGGACAGGAGTCCGGAGCTCTGGAAACACCATATATTTT. This sequence encodes CASSLRTGVRSSGNTIYF.

The chain employs TRBV29-1 and TRBJ2-5, with 10 bases identical to TRBD1. The CDR3 length is 15 residues. V gave up 6 bases and J gave up 2 bases; unmatched junction bases: 9. The germline gives CDR1 SQVTM, CDR2 ANQGSEA. The CDR3 is CSVPGQGLKQETQYF. CDR3 nucleotides: TGCAGCGTCCCGGGACAGGGGCTAAAGCAAGAGACCCAGTACTTC.

This chain joins TRBV5-1 and TRBJ1-1, with a weak D call TRBD1 (5 bases). The CDR3 is 18 residues long. Per the germline V gene, CDR1 is SGHRS and CDR2 is YFSETQ. Trimming left V 2 bases short and J 1 base short, with 21 bases between. This CDR3 is CASSFGTEMRGGNTEAFF. The CDR3 nucleotides read TGCGCCAGCAGCTTTGGAACGGAAATGAGGGGCGGGAACACTGAAGCTTTCTTT.